This T cell receptor (beta chain) was profiled in a study of T cell repertoires in cytomegalovirus infection. In regard to this clonotype: The antigen remains unidentified.

The CDR3 runs to 16 residues. Germline V lookup: CDR1 DFQATT, CDR2 SNEGSKA (reference sequence). J gave up 5 bases and V 0 bases, and 11 bases lay outside the gene matches. TCRdb ran MiXCR on the reads and lists one entry per CDR3 protein. The data contain fewer than 850,000 distinct CDR3 sequences, about 29% of them singletons. The receptor comes from a human donor in good health (CMV status not recorded). Some clones in this sample may be carry-over from other donors' samples. The V gene is TRBV20-1, the J gene TRBJ1-2; 8 bases agree with TRBD1. This specimen consisted of cultured CD8+ T cells from PBMCs, obtained from culture after CMV antigen stimulation. The CDR3: CSARDQRQGQTYGYTF. DNA of the CDR3: TGCAGTGCTAGAGATCAGAGACAGGGGCAGACTTATGGCTACACCTTC.